The 19 T cell receptor beta chains given below trace back to one sample, sequenced in a study of CD8 T cells in ankylosing spondylitis. TCRdb called the 5' RACE reads again in MiXCR, with one record for every CDR3 protein. There are some 270,000 distinct CDR3 sequences in the sample; 15% to 20% occur only once, and around a third lies in the top ten. Sequencing was performed on blood, either unsorted or a sorted T cell fraction (not recorded which). Every receptor here comes from a male donor with ankylosing spondylitis or in good health (not recorded which).

V gene TRBV6-5 combines with J gene TRBJ2-7; 12 bases map to TRBD2. The germline CDR1 and CDR2 sequences are MNHEY and SVGAGI. The CDR3 has 17 residues. V lost 0 bases, J lost 2 bases, and 5 bases stayed unmatched. The CDR3 spells CASSYSPTSGGPYEQYF. CDR3 in DNA: TGTGCCAGCAGTTACTCCCCGACTAGCGGGGGCCCCTACGAGCAGTACTTC.

The sample holds a few counts of this clonotype. The V and J genes are TRBV7-9 and TRBJ2-1, with 7 bases matching TRBD2. J was trimmed by 0 bases and V by 4 bases; bases with no gene match: 9. The CDR3 has 17 amino acids. Germline V gene sequence: CDR1 SEHNR, CDR2 FQNEAQ (reference sequence). CDR3 protein: CASSYPSAGSSYNEQFF. The CDR3 DNA follows: TGTGCCAGCAGCTATCCTTCAGCGGGGAGCTCCTACAATGAGCAGTTCTTC.

This clonotype was counted a few times. This sequence joins TRBV7-3 and TRBJ2-7; tentative D call: TRBD1 (6 bases). The germline V gene encodes CDR1 SGHTA and CDR2 FQGTGA. V dropped 2 bases and J dropped 10 bases, with 15 bases sitting between them. This CDR3 comprises 13 residues. This CDR3 reads CASSLDVDSEQYF. The CDR3 DNA follows: TGTGCCAGCAGCTTAGACGTGGACAGTGAACAGTACTTC.

The table lists this clonotype with a few counts. This chain uses TRBV11-1 with TRBJ2-1; D is tentatively TRBD1 or TRBD2 (5 bases each). CDR1 is SGHAT and CDR2 is FQDESV in the germline V gene (reference sequence). The CDR3 length is 18 residues. V lost 5 bases, J lost 2 bases, and 22 bases lay in between. CDR3 sequence (DNA): TGTGCCAGCAGCCCCCGGGACGTTCGCGAAGGGGCCTACAATGAGCAGTTCTTC. This encodes CASSPRDVREGAYNEQFF.

This rearrangement joins TRBV6-5 to TRBJ2-1; 9 bases fit TRBD2. Germline values: CDR1 MNHEY, CDR2 SVGAGI. This CDR3 comprises 16 residues. With V trimmed by 4 bases and J by 4 bases, 8 bases remained unmatched. CDR3: CASSSKLAGPYNEQFF. The CDR3 coding sequence is TGTGCCAGCAGTTCGAAACTAGCGGGCCCTTACAATGAGCAGTTCTTC.

The V gene is TRBV11-2, the J gene TRBJ2-1, with TRBD2 as a possible D gene (7 bases). This CDR3 has 13 amino acids. The germline CDR1 and CDR2 sequences are SGHAT and FQNNGV. V gave up 3 bases and J gave up 7 bases, with 10 bases separating them. The CDR3 DNA is TGTGCCAGCAGCTTTGAGGGGGGGAATGAGCAGTTCTTC. It yields the protein CASSFEGGNEQFF.

J is TRBJ2-2 and V is TRBV6-1; 9 bases map to TRBD1. With V trimmed by 7 bases and J by 3 bases, 9 bases remained unmatched. The V gene's germline CDR1 is MNHNS and CDR2 SASEGT. The CDR3 runs to 16 residues. This CDR3 is CASKTGTGPYTGELFF. CDR3 in DNA: TGTGCCAGCAAGACCGGGACAGGGCCATACACCGGGGAGCTGTTTTTT.

This clonotype was seen many times. This rearrangement joins TRBV28 to TRBJ2-1; TRBD2 agrees at 12 bases. Germline V lookup: CDR1 MDHEN, CDR2 SYDVKM. After removal of 6 bases from V and 8 bases from J, the junction contained 11 bases not matched to a gene. CDR3 length: 16 residues. CDR3 sequence (DNA): TGTGCCAGCAGCACCCGACTAGCGGGAGCCCCAGATGAGCAGTTCTTC. This encodes CASSTRLAGAPDEQFF.

The genes are TRBV5-1 and TRBJ2-3, with D hard to call. Between the trimmed V and J ends, which lost 4 bases and 4 bases, there was a span of 16 bases. This CDR3 contains 15 residues. Germline V gives CDR1 SGHRS, CDR2 YFSETQ. CDR3 nucleotide sequence: TGCGCCAGCAGCCCGTTGCGGCTTGAGGCAGATACGCAGTATTTT. It codes for CASSPLRLEADTQYF.

This clonotype was counted only a few times. This chain joins TRBV6-2 or TRBV6-3 and TRBJ2-5; no definite D call. This CDR3 is built from 15 residues. With 5 bases removed from V and 5 bases from J, the gap between germline ends came to 18 bases. Per the germline V gene, CDR1 is MNHEY and CDR2 is SVGEGT. Here the CDR3 DNA reads TGTGCCAGCAGTCCCCCGGCAGTTGGGCTGGAGACCCAGTACTTC. It encodes CASSPPAVGLETQYF.

This clonotype was recorded many times. The J gene is TRBJ2-7, the V gene TRBV7-9, with 13 bases fitting TRBD2. J was trimmed by 6 bases and V by 3 bases; bases with no gene match: 8. The CDR3 has 16 residues. Germline lookup yields CDR1 SEHNR and CDR2 FQNEAQ (reference sequence). CDR3 protein: CASSLRTSGSASEQYF. CDR3 DNA: TGTGCCAGCAGCTTGAGGACTAGCGGGAGTGCCTCCGAGCAGTACTTC.

The rearrangement links TRBV7-9 to TRBJ1-4, with 7 bases that match TRBD1. From germline, CDR1 is SEHNR and CDR2 FQNEAQ (reference sequence). The CDR3 loop spans 16 amino acids. The V segment lost 5 bases and the J segment 3 bases; nucleotides outside the gene matches: 9. The CDR3 loop is CASSANEGGPNEKLFF. In DNA, the CDR3 is TGTGCCAGCAGCGCTAATGAAGGGGGCCCTAATGAAAAACTGTTTTTT. The complete variable domain, with remaining parts taken from reference TRBV7-9 and TRBJ1-4, reads DTGVSQNPRHKITKRGQNVTFRCDPISEHNRLYWYRQTLGQGPEFLTYFQNEAQLEKSRLLSDRFSAERPKGSFSTLEIQRTEQGDSAMYLCASSANEGGPNEKLFFGSGTQLSVL.

The J gene is TRBJ2-1, the V gene TRBV19; 7 nucleotides align to TRBD2. Per the germline V gene, CDR1 is LNHDA and CDR2 is SQIVND (reference sequence). The CDR3 has 15 amino acids. The trim removed 5 bases at V and 0 bases at J, leaving 4 bases unmatched. The CDR3 spells CASSSRESSYNEQFF. In nucleotides, the CDR3 is TGTGCCAGTAGTTCGCGGGAGAGCTCCTACAATGAGCAGTTCTTC.

V is TRBV15 and J is TRBJ1-1; TRBD1 matches 7 bases. There are 19 residues in the CDR3. The germline V gene has CDR1 LNHNV and CDR2 YYDKDF (reference sequence). J lost 3 bases, V lost 0 bases, and 16 bases had no gene match. The DNA of the CDR3 is TGTGCCACCAGCAGAGATCTCTGGGGGGCAGGGGGTAAGGACACTGAAGCTTTCTTT. This sequence encodes CATSRDLWGAGGKDTEAFF.

This clonotype was seen only a few times. The CDR3 loop is CASSQAREGLDNEQFF. CDR3 bases: TGTGCCAGCAGCCAAGCGCGGGAGGGCCTCGACAATGAGCAGTTCTTC. The chain uses TRBV3-1 and TRBJ2-1; TRBD2 aligns across 9 bases. Trimming at V came to 1 base and at J to 5 bases, leaving 6 bases not matched to a gene. Germline lookup yields CDR1 LGHDT and CDR2 YNNKEL (reference sequence). The CDR3 totals 16 residues.

The table lists this clonotype with a few counts. This chain links TRBV4-1 with TRBJ2-3; D is possibly TRBD2 (5 bases). Germline V lookup: CDR1 MGHRA, CDR2 YSYEKL. V shed 0 bases and J shed 8 bases, with 18 bases lying between them. The CDR3 has 16 amino acids. CDR3 coding DNA: TGCGCCAGCAGCCAAGAGGTGCAGGCGCCTGCGGGTACGCAGTATTTT. Its translation is CASSQEVQAPAGTQYF.

The rearrangement uses TRBV7-9 and TRBJ2-1; 10 bases fit TRBD2. Per germline, CDR1 SEHNR and CDR2 FQNEAQ (reference sequence). The CDR3 consists of 16 residues. V was clipped by 2 bases and J by 7 bases; unmatched bases: 8. For the CDR3, the DNA is TGTGCCAGCAGCTTAACCTACGGGACTAGCGTAAATGAGCAGTTCTTC. It specifies CASSLTYGTSVNEQFF.

Details on this clonotype: A much bigger clone sits one base away, suggesting this may be a read error. V gene TRBV29-1 combines with J gene TRBJ1-1; TRBD1 is a possible D gene (6 bases). The CDR3 spans 14 residues. V lost 1 base and J lost 7, with 16 bases in between. The germline V gene encodes CDR1 SQVTM and CDR2 ANQGSEA. The CDR3 sequence: CSVEVSEGVNEAFF. In nucleotides, the CDR3 is TGCAGCGTTGAAGTGTCGGAGGGGGTGAATGAAGCTTTCTTT. Combining the CDR3 with reference TRBV29-1 and TRBJ1-1 gives the whole variable domain SAVISQKPSRDICQRGTSLTIQCQVDSQVTMMFWYRQQPGQSLTLIATANQGSEATYESGFVIDKFPISRPNLTFSTLTVSNMSPEDSSIYLCSVEVSEGVNEAFFGQGTRLTVV.

The gene calls are TRBV12-3 or TRBV12-4 and TRBJ2-5; D is tentatively TRBD1 or TRBD2 (5 bases each). This CDR3 region has 16 residues. V shed 5 bases and J shed 2 bases, with 18 bases lying between them. CDR3 DNA: TGTGCCAGCAGTGGACTGGGACGGAATCCTCAAGAGACCCAGTACTTC. It encodes CASSGLGRNPQETQYF.